This entry is about one T cell receptor beta chain. This entry comes from a study of shared T cell receptors in the human thymus. The CDR3 runs 14 residues. V shed 4 bases and J 3 bases; nucleotides not matched to a gene: 5. The germline gives CDR1 SGHDN, CDR2 FVKESK. Sequencing was performed with immunoSEQ multiplex PCR; in TCRdb, only in-frame clones are kept and a portion is missing. The sample records about 710,000 clones, around 87% being singletons. The same specimen was also included in a second study, on human thymus T cells. This second study says: Immunologically healthy infants in Finland undergoing congenital heart defect surgery were the donors. Thymic samples were excised during corrective heart operations. In thymic and blood repertoires alike, V and J usage looked biased.

The chain joins TRBV14 to TRBJ2-5, with 7 bases matching TRBD1. The receptor's source is a boy under two years old with a congenital heart defect. The source material was thymocytes. The CDR3 region has the DNA TGTGCCAGCAGCCCCAGGGGGTTAGAAGAGACCCAGTACTTC. Amino acids: CASSPRGLEETQYF.